These T cell receptor beta chains were read from a single sample in a study of tumor-infiltrating lymphocytes in primary liver carcinoma. One entry per CDR3 protein results from TCRdb running MiXCR on the multiplex PCR reads. The table has tens of thousands of distinct CDR3 sequences, more than 70% seen once. Sequenced input: tumor-adjacent normal liver tissue. The receptor set was obtained from a man between 40 and 49 years old with primary liver carcinoma and hepatitis B virus infection. Both conserved end residues are part of each CDR3. The D gene is left open where the match is weak. Clone size is given for some rows only: seen once, a few or many times, or a class if the clone is expanded.

J	V	D	size	DNA	CDR3
TRBJ2-5	TRBV5-4	NA	many	TGTGCCAGCAGCTTGGACAAGGCCGTCAAATACTTC	CASSLDKAVKYF
TRBJ2-7	TRBV12-3/TRBV12-4	NA	NA	TGTGCCTGCAGTTTTTACGGGATCGCCTACGAGCAGTACTTC	CACSFYGIAYEQYF
TRBJ1-1	TRBV14	NA	NA	TGTGCCAGCCGCCAACGGGGATTAATGAATACTGAGGTTTTCTTT	CASRQRGLMNTEVFF
TRBJ2-7	TRBV6-2/TRBV6-3	NA	NA	TGTGCCAGCAGCCTTGGGGTAGTGGGGTCCCACGAGCAGTACTTC	CASSLGVVGSHEQYF
TRBJ2-2	TRBV6-1	NA	once	TGTGCCAGCAGCATTGAGGTTGGGGCCTCCGGGGAGCTATTTTTT	CASSIEVGASGELFF
TRBJ2-7	TRBV4-1	TRBD1	NA	TGCGCCAGCAGCCAAGAGGACAGGAATTACGATCAGTACTTC	CASSQEDRNYDQYF
TRBJ2-7	TRBV6-1	NA	NA	TGTGCCAGCAGCCGACTAGTGGGAGCGAAATCGGCCTACGAGCAGTACTTC	CASSRLVGAKSAYEQYF
TRBJ1-1	TRBV4-2	NA	NA	TGTGCCAGCAGCCAAGGTCGGGGGAACTCTGAAGTTTTCTTT	CASSQGRGNSEVFF
TRBJ2-1	TRBV12-3/TRBV12-4	TRBD2	NA	TGTGCCAGCAGTATAGCTAGCGGGAGAATTTACGATGAGCAGTTCTTC	CASSIASGRIYDEQFF
TRBJ2-5	TRBV6-1	TRBD1	NA	TGTGCCAGCACTGAAGTACCAGGGGGCCAAGAGATCCAGTACTTC	CASTEVPGGQEIQYF
TRBJ2-1	TRBV12-3/TRBV12-4	NA	NA	TGTGCCAGCAGTGCTACGAGAGTTTCGGCCAATGAGCAGTTCTTC	CASSATRVSANEQFF
TRBJ2-5	TRBV5-4	NA	NA	TGTACCAGCAGCTTGGGGGGCATGGAAGAGACCCAGTACTTC	CTSSLGGMEETQYF
TRBJ2-7	TRBV6-2/TRBV6-3	NA	NA	TGTGCCAGCAGCTACGAGGTGCCCTACGGGCAGTACTTC	CASSYEVPYGQYF
TRBJ2-1	TRBV5-8	TRBD2	NA	TGTGCCAGCAGCTTGGGATCAGCGGGGAATTCCTACAACGAGCAGTTCTTC	CASSLGSAGNSYNEQFF
TRBJ1-6	TRBV11-2	TRBD1	NA	TGTGCCAGCAGCTTAGGGGACAGCGACTATAACTCACCCCTTCACTTT	CASSLGDSDYNSPLHF
TRBJ2-4	TRBV11-2	NA	NA	TGTGCCAGCAGCTTAAGTGCCAGCGGTAACATTCAGTGTTTC	CASSLSASGNIQCF
TRBJ2-5	TRBV29-1	NA	NA	TGCAGCGTTGACGGACACTCTGGAGAGACCCAGTATTTC	CSVDGHSGETQYF
TRBJ2-3	TRBV13	NA	NA	TGTGCCAGCAGCTTAGAACATCGCGTGGGAAGCACAGATAAGCAGTATTTT	CASSLEHRVGSTDKQYF
TRBJ2-1	TRBV11-1	NA	NA	TGTGCCAGCAGCGACACTAGCTCAACCTACAATGAGCAGTTCTTC	CASSDTSSTYNEQFF
TRBJ2-7	TRBV28	NA	NA	TGTGCCAGCACCTCCCGGGGAAGCTCCTACGAGCAGTACTTC	CASTSRGSSYEQYF
TRBJ2-2	TRBV6-6	NA	NA	TGTGCCAGCACTACAGGGGGGGCGAACGCAGGGGAGCTGTTTTTT	CASTTGGANAGELFF
TRBJ2-1	TRBV12-3/TRBV12-4	TRBD2	NA	TGTGCCAGCCTCTCTAGCGGGAGGGCGGGGGGGCGGTTCTTC	CASLSSGRAGGRFF
TRBJ2-3	TRBV10-2	NA	NA	TGCGCCAGCAGTGGGGGCGACCGGAGCACAGATATGCAGTATTTT	CASSGGDRSTDMQYF